A single sample gave rise to the 27 T cell receptor beta chains below, sequenced in a study of blood T cells in healthy people across ages. With a J-beta primer mix and a sample-barcoded 5' primer, a second PCR ran about 7 to 12 cycles. TCRdb analysed the 5' RACE reads with MiXCR anew, one entry per CDR3 protein. Of about 1.1 million distinct CDR3 sequences detected, more than 30% appear once; the ten largest clones hold approximately 14%. Sequences were obtained from blood. The receptors originated from a man younger than 30 in good health.

In this sample, this clonotype turned up a few times. The V gene is TRBV7-9, the J gene TRBJ1-5; D is uncertain. Germline lookup yields CDR1 SEHNR and CDR2 FQNEAQ (reference sequence). Trimming cost V 4 bases and J 7 bases, with 11 bases left between them. There are 13 residues in the CDR3. The CDR3 DNA sequence: TGTGCCAGCAGCTCCATCTCCGGACAGCCCCAGCATTTT. Its protein is CASSSISGQPQHF.

The chain couples TRBV4-1 to TRBJ1-2, with a weak D call TRBD1 (6 bases). Per the germline V gene, CDR1 is MGHRA and CDR2 is YSYEKL. The CDR3 covers 13 residues. Trimming took off 6 bases at V and 6 bases at J, with 14 bases between the two ends. CDR3 protein: CASRQTGFDGYTF. CDR3 DNA sequence: TGCGCCAGCAGGCAAACAGGGTTTGATGGCTACACCTTC.

The J gene is TRBJ2-5, the V gene TRBV20-1; 14 nucleotides match TRBD2. Germline V gene data show CDR1 as DFQATT and CDR2 as SNEGSKA (reference sequence). V dropped 0 bases and J dropped 11; count of bases not matched to a gene: 11. CDR3 length: 16 amino acids. The CDR3 nucleotides read TGCAGTGCTAGAGATCCCGGACTAGCGGGGGGCGTTGAGCAGTACTTC. Its translation is CSARDPGLAGGVEQYF.

V usage is TRBV4-3 and J usage is TRBJ2-1; 10 bases agree with TRBD1. CDR1 and CDR2 from the germline V gene are LGHNA and YSLEER. This CDR3 contains 14 residues. V was clipped by 5 bases and J by 12 bases; unmatched bases: 10. DNA for the CDR3: TGCGCCAGCAGCGCGACGACAGGGGGCTATGGGCAGTTCTTC. Protein product: CASSATTGGYGQFF.

The chain uses TRBV27 and TRBJ2-7; 9 bases align to TRBD2. Trimming cost V 2 bases and J 3 bases; bases outside gene matches: 8. The CDR3 consists of 16 residues. Germline values: CDR1 MNHEY, CDR2 SMNVEV (reference sequence). CDR3 protein: CASSLKGAGGDYEQYF. CDR3 bases: TGTGCCAGCAGTTTAAAAGGGGCGGGGGGGGACTACGAGCAGTACTTC.

The chain links TRBV6-2 or TRBV6-3 to TRBJ2-7; D gene ambiguous. With 7 bases removed from V and 0 bases from J, the gap between germline ends came to 10 bases. CDR3 size: 13 residues. In germline, CDR1 is MNHEY, CDR2 SVGEGT. The CDR3: CASIGQSSYEQYF. The DNA for the CDR3 is TGTGCCAGCATAGGGCAAAGCTCCTACGAGCAGTACTTC.

This clonotype was seen repeatedly, ten times or more. The V gene is TRBV10-3, the J gene TRBJ2-6; the D is unclear. CDR3 size: 14 residues. Germline V gene data show CDR1 as ENHRY and CDR2 as SYGVKD. Trimming pared 6 bases from V and 0 bases from J, leaving 6 bases between. CDR3 sequence: CAIRTDSGANVLTF. The CDR3 bases are TGTGCCATCAGGACGGACTCTGGGGCCAACGTCCTGACTTTC.

With respect to this clonotype: At one end the junction does not follow the germline gene, possibly because of a read error. This chain connects TRBV7-9 to TRBJ2-3; 9 positions agree with TRBD2. The CDR3 contains 16 residues. The germline V gene encodes CDR1 SEHNR and CDR2 FQNEAQ (reference sequence). In DNA, the CDR3 is TGTGTCAGCAGCTTTTCCGGGACTAGCTCGTTTGATACGCAGTATTTT. As protein: CVSSFSGTSSFDTQYF. Based on the CDR3 plus reference TRBV7-9 and TRBJ2-3, the full variable domain is DTGVSQNPRHKITKRGQNVTFRCDPISEHNRLYWYRQTLGQGPEFLTYFQNEAQLEKSRLLSDRFSAERPKGSFSTLEIQRTEQGDSAMYLCVSSFSGTSSFDTQYFGPGTRLTVL.

This clonotype was seen only a few times. The chain joins TRBV29-1 to TRBJ2-7, with a tentative D call TRBD2 (5 bases). The CDR3 is 14 amino acids. V was pared by 4 bases and J by 7 bases, with 20 bases between. CDR1 and CDR2 (germline): SQVTM, ANQGSEA. The CDR3 here is CSVVGGLSYNEQYF. The CDR3 DNA sequence: TGCAGCGTTGTAGGCGGGCTATCCTACAATGAGCAGTACTTC.

V is TRBV2 and J is TRBJ2-2; D is unclear. The CDR3 consists of 17 residues. The germline CDR1 and CDR2 sequences are SNHLY and FYNNEI. With 6 bases removed from V and 0 bases from J, the gap between germline ends came to 17 bases. CDR3 sequence: CASRLPRLRTNTGELFF. The CDR3 nucleotides read TGTGCCAGCAGGTTACCTAGACTTCGGACGAACACCGGGGAGCTGTTTTTT.

This clonotype has a handful of counts. J is TRBJ2-1 and V is TRBV12-3 or TRBV12-4; TRBD1 or TRBD2 may be the D gene (5 bases each). Trimming removed 6 bases from V and 5 bases from J, with 17 bases in between. The CDR3 extends over 15 amino acids. The CDR3 bases are TGTGCCAGCAGAGGGGACCCGTCCCTCCACAATGAGCAGTTCTTC. Protein sequence: CASRGDPSLHNEQFF.

This clonotype appeared many times. The chain couples TRBV6-6 to TRBJ2-1; no clear D gene. The CDR3 runs 15 residues. V lost 3 bases, J lost 4 bases, and 13 bases lay in between. CDR1 MNHNY and CDR2 SVGAGI come from the germline V gene (reference sequence). The CDR3 loop is CASSYNSPSYNEQFF. For the CDR3, the DNA is TGTGCCAGCAGTTATAACTCCCCGTCTTACAATGAGCAGTTCTTC.

V usage is TRBV7-2 and J usage is TRBJ1-1, with 8 bases that match TRBD1. Germline values: CDR1 SGHTA, CDR2 FQGNSA. CDR3 length: 14 amino acids. V lost 5 bases to trimming and J lost 4 bases; unmatched junction nucleotides: 6. This chain's CDR3 is CASSTDRESTEAFF. CDR3 nucleotide sequence: TGTGCCAGCAGCACGGACAGGGAGAGCACTGAAGCTTTCTTT.

The chain is built from TRBV20-1 and TRBJ2-3; the match to TRBD2 covers 13 bases. The CDR3 has 14 residues. The ends lost 5 bases at V and 2 bases at J; junction bases unmatched: 1. Germline V gives CDR1 DFQATT, CDR2 SNEGSKA (reference sequence). In DNA form, the CDR3 reads TGCAGTGCTGGGACTAGCGGGGCCACAGATACGCAGTATTTT. Translation: CSAGTSGATDTQYF.

The chain uses TRBV7-9 and TRBJ1-1; unclear D gene. The CDR3 totals 11 residues. V lost 5 bases to trimming and J lost 8 bases, with 9 bases between them. Germline V gives CDR1 SEHNR, CDR2 FQNEAQ (reference sequence). The CDR3 DNA is TGTGCCAGCAGCACACAAGCAGAAGCTTTCTTT. Translation gives CASSTQAEAFF.

The chain is built from TRBV7-9 and TRBJ1-1; possibly TRBD1 for D (6 bases). The CDR3 covers 15 residues. Germline V gene sequence: CDR1 SEHNR, CDR2 FQNEAQ (reference sequence). V was cut by 5 bases and J by 7 bases, with 20 bases left in between. The CDR3, as DNA: TGTGCCAGCAGCACCGAATTGACAGGTGGTCGTGAAGCTTTCTTT. Its protein is CASSTELTGGREAFF.

The CDR3 reads CASSLNVRKSYNEQFF. Here the CDR3 DNA reads TGTGCCAGCAGTTTAAATGTCAGAAAAAGCTACAATGAGCAGTTCTTC. The J gene is TRBJ2-1, the V gene TRBV28; no reliable D call. V was trimmed by 2 bases and J by 3 bases, leaving 14 bases between them. The CDR3 totals 16 residues. The V gene's germline CDR1 is MDHEN and CDR2 SYDVKM.

There are a few counts of this clonotype. The V call is TRBV4-3, the J call TRBJ2-2; D remains ambiguous. The CDR3 runs to 14 residues. Germline CDR1 LGHNA, CDR2 YSLEER. V was clipped by 0 bases and J by 4 bases, with 6 bases between them. The CDR3 DNA reads as TGCGCCAGCAGCCAAGATTGGAGCACCGGGGAGCTGTTTTTT. Its protein is CASSQDWSTGELFF.

This clonotype was seen a few times. The rearrangement joins TRBV21-1 to TRBJ2-5; the table's D call TRBD2 went unverified against the DNA. TRBJ2-7 matches the DNA end more closely, so the J call is doubtful. TRBV21-1 is given as a pseudogene. The CDR3 consists of 13 residues. CDR3 amino acids: CASQEGPAPEQYF. As DNA, the CDR3 is TGTGCCTCCCAAGAGGGCCCTGCCCCCGAGCAGTACTTC.

The chain couples TRBV4-1 to TRBJ2-1, with no clear D. Germline V CDR1 and CDR2: MGHRA, YSYEKL. Trimming left V 0 bases short and J 2 bases short, with 8 bases between. This CDR3 is built from 15 residues. Written as DNA, the CDR3 is TGCGCCAGCAGCCAAGAGAGATATCCCTACAATGAGCAGTTCTTC. It is translated as CASSQERYPYNEQFF.

There are a few counts of this clonotype. The chain links TRBV5-1 to TRBJ1-2, with D perhaps TRBD1 (6 bases). V was shortened by 7 bases and J by 0 bases, with 16 bases between the two germline ends. Germline CDR1 is SGHRS and CDR2 is YFSETQ. The CDR3 loop spans 15 amino acids. This CDR3 is CASSPRTVTNYGYTF. CDR3 in DNA: TGCGCCAGCTCCCCACGGACAGTTACTAACTATGGCTACACCTTC.

This chain links TRBV3-1 with TRBJ2-1; tentative D call: TRBD2 (5 bases). CDR3 length equals 15 residues. Germline lookup yields CDR1 LGHDT and CDR2 YNNKEL (reference sequence). Deletions cut 0 bases from V and 6 bases from J, with 12 bases between. The CDR3 nucleotides read TGTGCCAGCAGCCAAGATGACGGGATTCGCAATGAGCAGTTCTTC. This codes for CASSQDDGIRNEQFF.

This clonotype was observed a few times. The chain joins TRBV28 to TRBJ2-7; tentatively, D is TRBD2 (6 bases). The CDR3 loop spans 14 amino acids. V lost 5 bases and J lost 1, with 12 bases in between. Germline V lookup: CDR1 MDHEN, CDR2 SYDVKM. In DNA, the CDR3 is TGTGCCAGCAGTGCGCCCGGGACTTCCTACGAGCAGTACTTC. Translation gives CASSAPGTSYEQYF. The full variable domain, completed using reference TRBV28 and TRBJ2-7, is DVKVTQSSRYLVKRTGEKVFLECVQDMDHENMFWYRQDPGLGLRLIYFSYDVKMKEKGDIPEGYSVSREKKERFSLILESASTNQTSMYLCASSAPGTSYEQYFGPGTRLTVT.

CDR3 amino acids: CASSILRLADSYNEQFF. CDR3 DNA: TGTGCCAGTAGTATTTTAAGGCTAGCGGACTCCTACAATGAGCAGTTCTTC. The rearrangement uses TRBV19 and TRBJ2-1, with 7 bases that match TRBD2. The J segment lost 0 bases and the V segment lost 3 bases, leaving 8 bases of the junction unmatched. This CDR3 region has 17 residues. Looked up from germline, CDR1 is LNHDA and CDR2 is SQIVND (reference sequence).

This clonotype was recorded at least ten times. The genes are TRBV4-1 and TRBJ2-7; either TRBD1 or TRBD2 may fit D (5 bases each). The CDR3 covers 12 residues. CDR1 and CDR2 from the germline V gene are MGHRA and YSYEKL. Trimming removed 1 base from V and 7 bases from J, with 8 bases in between. The CDR3 protein is CASSQGGDEQYF. The CDR3 DNA reads as TGCGCCAGCAGCCAAGGAGGGGATGAGCAGTACTTC.

There are many counts of this clonotype. The chain has TRBV12-3 or TRBV12-4 and TRBJ2-1; 7 positions match TRBD2. The CDR3 has 16 amino acids. V was clipped by 5 bases and J by 4 bases; unmatched bases: 11. The chain's CDR3 is CASSLQAGVVYNEQFF. In DNA form, the CDR3 reads TGTGCCAGCAGTCTCCAGGCGGGGGTGGTATACAATGAGCAGTTCTTC.

The genes are TRBV5-6 and TRBJ1-2; 7 bases match TRBD1. The CDR3 has 18 residues. Germline CDR1 reads SGHDT; CDR2 reads YYEEEE. After removal of 2 bases from V and 3 bases from J, the junction contained 16 bases not matched to a gene. The CDR3 nucleotides are TGTGCCAGCAGCTTACCTTCCGGGACAGAAATTGAAGACTATGGCTACACCTTC. Its protein product is CASSLPSGTEIEDYGYTF.